The clone carrying this TCR beta chain was detected only a few times. Its target is unknown. The source of the sample is a study of cytotoxic CD8 clonotypes in ibrutinib-treated CLL. Study outcomes and limitations: Public clonotypes, found uncommonly, either contracted or stayed stable on treatment. Clonality went up at the time of ibrutinib response, stayed stable in sustained remission, and later dropped back toward its baseline level at progression.

V lost 2 bases, J lost 7 bases, and 7 bases stayed unmatched. Germline V gene sequence: CDR1 MRHNA, CDR2 SNTAGT. The CDR3 totals 14 residues. Investigators sought sequencing depths of between 1 in 200,000 and 1 in 1 million T cells. Assay used: immunoSEQ multiplex PCR; TCRdb lists only in-frame clones, some missing. The sample shows 200,000 or so clones, approximately 70% of them seen only once. The specimen comprised PBMCs, sampled after 12 months of ibrutinib treatment. The source is a human donor with chronic lymphocytic leukemia. This chain connects TRBV6-4 to TRBJ1-2; 7 bases align to TRBD1. The DNA for the CDR3 is TGTGCCAGCAGTGACGGAAGGGGGCTTTCTGGCTACACCTTC. Translation: CASSDGRGLSGYTF.